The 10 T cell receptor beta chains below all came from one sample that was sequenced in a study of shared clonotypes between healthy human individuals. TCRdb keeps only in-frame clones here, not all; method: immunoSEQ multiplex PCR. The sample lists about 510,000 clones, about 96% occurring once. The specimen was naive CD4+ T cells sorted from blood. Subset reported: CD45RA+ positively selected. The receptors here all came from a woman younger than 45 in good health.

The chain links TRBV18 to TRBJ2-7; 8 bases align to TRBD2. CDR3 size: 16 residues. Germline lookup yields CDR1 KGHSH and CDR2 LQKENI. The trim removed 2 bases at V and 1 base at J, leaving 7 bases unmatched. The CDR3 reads CASSPGLAGPSYEQYF. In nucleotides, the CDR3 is TGTGCCAGCTCACCAGGACTAGCCGGGCCATCCTACGAGCAGTACTTC. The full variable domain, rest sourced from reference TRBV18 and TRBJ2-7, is NAGVMQNPRHLVRRRGQEARLRCSPMKGHSHVYWYRQLPEEGLKFMVYLQKENIIDESGMPKERFSAEFPKEGPSILRIQQVVRGDSAAYFCASSPGLAGPSYEQYFGPGTRLTVT.

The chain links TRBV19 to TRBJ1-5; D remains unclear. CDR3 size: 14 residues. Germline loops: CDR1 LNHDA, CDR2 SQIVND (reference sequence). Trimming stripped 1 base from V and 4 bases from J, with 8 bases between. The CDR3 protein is CASSIGGVNQPQHF. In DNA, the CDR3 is TGTGCCAGTAGTATAGGCGGAGTAAATCAGCCCCAGCATTTT.

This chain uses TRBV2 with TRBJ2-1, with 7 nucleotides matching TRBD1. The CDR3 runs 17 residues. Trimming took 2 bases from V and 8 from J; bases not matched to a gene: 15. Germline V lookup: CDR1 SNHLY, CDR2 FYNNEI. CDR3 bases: TGTGCCAGCAGTGAAACCACTGTACTTGGACAGGCCGATGAGCAGTTCTTC. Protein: CASSETTVLGQADEQFF.

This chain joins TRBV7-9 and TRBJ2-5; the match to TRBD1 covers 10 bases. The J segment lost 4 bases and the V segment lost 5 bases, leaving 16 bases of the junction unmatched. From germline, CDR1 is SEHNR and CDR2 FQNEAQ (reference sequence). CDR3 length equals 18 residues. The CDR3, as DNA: TGTGCCAGCAGCCTCCTGGTACTGCGGGACAGGGGAAGAGAGACCCAGTACTTC. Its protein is CASSLLVLRDRGRETQYF. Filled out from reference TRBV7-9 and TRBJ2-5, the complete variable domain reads DTGVSQNPRHKITKRGQNVTFRCDPISEHNRLYWYRQTLGQGPEFLTYFQNEAQLEKSRLLSDRFSAERPKGSFSTLEIQRTEQGDSAMYLCASSLLVLRDRGRETQYFGPGTRLLVL.

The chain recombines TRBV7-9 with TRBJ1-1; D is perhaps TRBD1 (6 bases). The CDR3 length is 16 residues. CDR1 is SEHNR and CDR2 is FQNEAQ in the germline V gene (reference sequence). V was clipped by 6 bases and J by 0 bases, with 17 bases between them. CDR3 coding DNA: TGTGCCAGCAGACATAGTTACAGGGCCATGAACACTGAAGCTTTCTTT. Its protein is CASRHSYRAMNTEAFF.

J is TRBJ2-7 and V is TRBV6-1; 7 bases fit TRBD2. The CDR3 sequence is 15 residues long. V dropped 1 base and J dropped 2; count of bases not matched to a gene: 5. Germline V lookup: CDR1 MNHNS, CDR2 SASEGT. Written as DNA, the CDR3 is TGTGCCAGCAGTGAAGTGGGGGGAGGGCCCTACGAGCAGTACTTC. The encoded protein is CASSEVGGGPYEQYF.

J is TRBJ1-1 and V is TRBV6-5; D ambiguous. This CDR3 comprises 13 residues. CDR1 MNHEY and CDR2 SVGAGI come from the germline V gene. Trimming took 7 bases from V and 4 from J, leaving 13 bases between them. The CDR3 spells CASMERLVTEAFF. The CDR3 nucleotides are TGTGCCAGCATGGAGAGGTTGGTCACTGAAGCTTTCTTT.

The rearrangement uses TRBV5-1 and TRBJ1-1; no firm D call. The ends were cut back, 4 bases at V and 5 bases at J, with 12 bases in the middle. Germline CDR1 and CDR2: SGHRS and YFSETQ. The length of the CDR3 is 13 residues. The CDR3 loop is CASSQDLGTEAFF. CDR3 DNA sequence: TGCGCCAGCAGCCAAGATTTGGGGACTGAAGCTTTCTTT.

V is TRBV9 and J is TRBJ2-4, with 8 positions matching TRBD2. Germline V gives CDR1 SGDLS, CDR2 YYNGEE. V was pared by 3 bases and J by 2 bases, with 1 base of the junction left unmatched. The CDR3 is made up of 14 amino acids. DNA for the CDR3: TGTGCCAGCAGCGGCGGGGGGACCAAAAACATTCAGTACTTC. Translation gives CASSGGGTKNIQYF.

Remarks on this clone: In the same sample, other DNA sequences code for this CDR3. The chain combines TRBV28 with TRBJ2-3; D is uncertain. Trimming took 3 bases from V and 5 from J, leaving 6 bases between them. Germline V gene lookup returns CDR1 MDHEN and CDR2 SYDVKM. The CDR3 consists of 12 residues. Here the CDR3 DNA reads TGTGCCAGCAGTTTCCAAGGAGATACGCAGTATTTT. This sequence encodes CASSFQGDTQYF.